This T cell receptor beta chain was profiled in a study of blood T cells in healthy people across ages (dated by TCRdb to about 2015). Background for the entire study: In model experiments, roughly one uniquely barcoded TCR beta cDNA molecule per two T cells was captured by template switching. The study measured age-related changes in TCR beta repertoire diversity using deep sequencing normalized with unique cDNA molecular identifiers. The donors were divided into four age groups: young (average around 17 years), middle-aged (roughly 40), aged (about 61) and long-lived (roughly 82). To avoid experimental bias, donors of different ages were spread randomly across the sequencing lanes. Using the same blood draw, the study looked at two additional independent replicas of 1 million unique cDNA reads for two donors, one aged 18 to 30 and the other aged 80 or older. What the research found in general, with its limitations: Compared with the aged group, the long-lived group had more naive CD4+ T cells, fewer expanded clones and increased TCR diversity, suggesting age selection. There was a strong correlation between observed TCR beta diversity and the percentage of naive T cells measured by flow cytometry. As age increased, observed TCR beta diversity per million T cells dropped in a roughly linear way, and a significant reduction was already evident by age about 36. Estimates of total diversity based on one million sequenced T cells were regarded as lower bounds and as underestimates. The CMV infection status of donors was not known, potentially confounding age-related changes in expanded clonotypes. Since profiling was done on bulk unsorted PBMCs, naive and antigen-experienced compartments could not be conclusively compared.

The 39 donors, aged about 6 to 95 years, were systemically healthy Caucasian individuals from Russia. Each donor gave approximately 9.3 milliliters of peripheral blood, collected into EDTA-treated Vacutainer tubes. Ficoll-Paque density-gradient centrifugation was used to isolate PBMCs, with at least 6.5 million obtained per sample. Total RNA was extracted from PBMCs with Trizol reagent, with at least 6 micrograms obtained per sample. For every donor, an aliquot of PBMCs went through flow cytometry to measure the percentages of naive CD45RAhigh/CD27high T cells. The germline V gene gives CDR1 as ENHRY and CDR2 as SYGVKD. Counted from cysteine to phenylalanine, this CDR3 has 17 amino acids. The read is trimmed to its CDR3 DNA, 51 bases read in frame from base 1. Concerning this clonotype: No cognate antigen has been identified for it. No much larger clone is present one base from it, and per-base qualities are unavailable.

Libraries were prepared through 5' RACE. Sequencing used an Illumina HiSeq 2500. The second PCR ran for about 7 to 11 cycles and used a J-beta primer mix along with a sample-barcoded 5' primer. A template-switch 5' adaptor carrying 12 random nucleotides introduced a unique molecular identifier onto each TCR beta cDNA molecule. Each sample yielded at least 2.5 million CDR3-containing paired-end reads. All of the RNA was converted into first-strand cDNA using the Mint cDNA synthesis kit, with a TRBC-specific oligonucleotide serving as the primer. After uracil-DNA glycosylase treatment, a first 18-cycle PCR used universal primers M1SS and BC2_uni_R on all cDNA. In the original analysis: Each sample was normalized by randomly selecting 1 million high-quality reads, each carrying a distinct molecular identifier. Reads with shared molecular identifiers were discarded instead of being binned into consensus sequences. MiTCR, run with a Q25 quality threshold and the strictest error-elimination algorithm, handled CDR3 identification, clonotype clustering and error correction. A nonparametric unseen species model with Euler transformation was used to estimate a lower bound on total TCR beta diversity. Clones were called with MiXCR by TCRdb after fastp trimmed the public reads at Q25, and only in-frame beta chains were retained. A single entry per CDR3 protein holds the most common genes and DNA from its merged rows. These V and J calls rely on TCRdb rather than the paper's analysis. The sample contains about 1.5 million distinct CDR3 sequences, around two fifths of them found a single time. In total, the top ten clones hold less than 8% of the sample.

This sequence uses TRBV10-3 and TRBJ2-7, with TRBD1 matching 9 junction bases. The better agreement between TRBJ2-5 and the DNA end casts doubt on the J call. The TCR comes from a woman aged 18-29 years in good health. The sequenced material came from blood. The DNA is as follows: TGTGCCATCAGTGATGGGGACAGGGTAAACGGGTTTGAGACCCAGTACTTC. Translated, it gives CAISDGDRVNGFETQYF.